This entry lists 16 T cell receptor beta chains sequenced from one sample in a study of T cell repertoires in cytomegalovirus infection. MiXCR was run by TCRdb on the reads, yielding one entry per CDR3 protein. The sample has 830,000 or so distinct CDR3 sequences; less than 35% are singletons. Their cognate antigens are unknown. Sequencing was performed on cultured CD8+ T cells from PBMCs, taken from culture after CMV antigen stimulation. The origin of the receptors is a human donor in good health (CMV status not recorded). Some clones in this sample may be carry-over from other donors' samples.

This clonotype has just a few counts. This chain links TRBV6-5 with TRBJ2-2, with 9 nucleotides matching TRBD2. The germline V gene has CDR1 MNHEY and CDR2 SVGAGI. V shed 3 bases, J shed 0 bases, and the junction held 2 bases outside the gene matches. The CDR3 runs 16 residues. DNA for the CDR3: TGTGCCAGCAGTTATGTAGCGGGGGCGAACACCGGGGAGCTGTTTTTT. Its translation: CASSYVAGANTGELFF.

The rearrangement joins TRBV6-5 to TRBJ1-6; TRBD1 agrees at 11 bases. V trimming: 1 base; J trimming: 4 bases; junction bases outside the gene matches: 3. The CDR3 length is 17 residues. From germline, CDR1 is MNHEY and CDR2 SVGAGI. The CDR3 here is CASSYWGQGEYNSPLHF. The CDR3 coding sequence is TGTGCCAGCAGTTACTGGGGACAGGGGGAATATAATTCACCCCTCCACTTT.

The V call is TRBV20-1, the J call TRBJ2-7; D might be TRBD1 (6 bases). The V and J ends lost 0 bases and 3 bases respectively, with 9 bases between them. The germline V gene has CDR1 DFQATT and CDR2 SNEGSKA (reference sequence). The CDR3 has 13 residues. This CDR3 is CSAREQGGYEQYV. In DNA, the CDR3 is TGCAGTGCTAGAGAACAGGGTGGCTACGAGCAGTACGTC.

This clonotype was seen more than once but under ten times. The chain couples TRBV28 to TRBJ2-7, with D possibly called TRBD1 or TRBD2 (7 bases each). V lost 6 bases and J 3 bases, leaving 33 bases between the germline ends. The germline V gene has CDR1 MDHEN and CDR2 SYDVKM. This CDR3 region has 20 residues. The CDR3: CASRTLRGRDHSRGSYEQYV. The CDR3 region has the DNA TGTGCCAGCAGAACTCTTAGGGGGCGAGATCATTCGCGGGGGAGCTACGAGCAGTACGTC.

In its sample, this clonotype was seen many times. The chain couples TRBV7-2 to TRBJ2-7; no definite D call. Trimming took off 4 bases at V and 3 bases at J, with 10 bases between the two ends. CDR1 is SGHTA and CDR2 is FQGNSA in the germline V gene. This CDR3 region has 13 residues. CDR3 loop: CASSYPRSYEQYF. The CDR3 nucleotides are TGTGCCAGCAGCTATCCTAGGAGCTACGAGCAGTACTTC. Supplemented by reference TRBV7-2 and TRBJ2-7, the full variable domain reads GAGVSQSPSNKVTEKGKDVELRCDPISGHTALYWYRQSLGQGLEFLIYFQGNSAPDKSGLPSDRFSAERTGGSVSTLTIQRTQQEDSAVYLCASSYPRSYEQYFGPGTRLTVT.

This clonotype was observed a few times. This chain joins TRBV28 and TRBJ2-7; D gene ambiguous. This CDR3 comprises 14 residues. The V end lost 4 bases, the J end lost 3 bases, and 13 bases lay between the germline ends. Germline V gives CDR1 MDHEN, CDR2 SYDVKM. The CDR3 coding sequence is TGTGCCAGCAGTTCCACAGACAAGGTCTACGAGCAGTACGTC. Translated: CASSSTDKVYEQYV.

This clonotype was counted only a few times. The chain has TRBV12-3 or TRBV12-4 and TRBJ1-6, with D tentatively TRBD1 (6 bases). V was clipped by 7 bases and J by 7 bases, with 23 bases between them. This CDR3 contains 17 residues. Written as DNA, the CDR3 is TGTGCCAGCACCACCCTAAGGGGGGGGGGAAGGAATTCACCCCTCCACTTT. Amino acids: CASTTLRGGGRNSPLHF.

This clonotype was observed at least ten times. The chain carries TRBV6-1 and TRBJ2-1; D not certain. The CDR3 loop spans 16 amino acids. V was cut by 2 bases and J by 1 base, with 12 bases left in between. CDR1 is MNHNS, CDR2 SASEGT, per germline. CDR3 loop: CASSEWTVVSYNEQFF. CDR3 in DNA: TGTGCCAGCAGTGAATGGACCGTCGTTTCCTACAATGAGCAGTTCTTC.

The rearrangement links TRBV19 to TRBJ2-3; a possible D gene is TRBD2 (5 bases). The CDR3 runs 13 residues. V shed 5 bases and J shed 4 bases, with 10 bases lying between them. Germline V CDR1 and CDR2: LNHDA, SQIVND (reference sequence). The CDR3 sequence is CASSGSAADTQYF. The CDR3, as DNA: TGTGCCAGTAGTGGATCAGCGGCAGATACGCAGTATTTT. The whole variable domain, remainder taken from reference TRBV19 and TRBJ2-3, is DGGITQSPKYLFRKEGQNVTLSCEQNLNHDAMYWYRQDPGQGLRLIYYSQIVNDFQKGDIAEGYSVSREKKESFPLTVTSAQKNPTAFYLCASSGSAADTQYFGPGTRLTVL.

This clonotype has a handful of counts. The chain is built from TRBV6-2 or TRBV6-3 and TRBJ2-2; weak D call: TRBD1 (6 bases). This CDR3 spans 16 amino acids. The V end was cut by 7 bases, the J end by 4 bases, with 19 bases between. In germline, CDR1 is MNHEY, CDR2 SVGEGT. CDR3 DNA sequence: TGTGCCAGCACCTCCTTTTCGGACAGCCTCACCGGGGAGCTGTTTTTT. Translation gives CASTSFSDSLTGELFF.

The chain combines TRBV10-3 with TRBJ1-2; D is undetermined. This CDR3 has 12 amino acids. The germline V and J ends were trimmed by 6 bases and 2 bases, with 7 bases remaining between them. CDR1 and CDR2 from the germline V gene are ENHRY and SYGVKD. The CDR3 spells CAIRTENYGYTF. CDR3 sequence (DNA): TGTGCCATCAGAACGGAAAACTATGGCTACACCTTC.

The V call is TRBV12-3 or TRBV12-4, the J call TRBJ1-3, with TRBD1 identical over 8 bases. CDR3 size: 19 residues. Germline trimming cut 4 bases from V and 0 bases from J; bases unmatched to any gene: 14. The CDR3 here is CASSSSGTGPNLSGNTIYF. CDR3 DNA: TGTGCCAGCAGTTCGTCCGGGACAGGCCCTAACCTCTCTGGAAACACCATATATTTT.

Worth noting for this clonotype: A much larger clone sits a single nucleotide away, making a read error possible. This chain uses TRBV7-8 with TRBJ2-7, with 10 bases fitting TRBD2. The length of the CDR3 is 15 residues. Germline V gene data show CDR1 as SGHVS and CDR2 as FQNEAQ. The CDR3 DNA reads as TGTGCCAGCAGCTTCCCCTCTAGCGGGGGCTACGAGCAGTGCTTC. As protein: CASSFPSSGGYEQCF.

For this clonotype: This could be a read error, since a much larger clone is one nucleotide away. The J gene is TRBJ2-2, the V gene TRBV10-1, with D perhaps TRBD1 (7 bases). V gave up 6 bases and J gave up 5 bases, with 13 bases separating them. Germline V lookup: CDR1 WNHNN, CDR2 SYGVQD (reference sequence). The CDR3 is 14 residues long. This CDR3 reads CASSRPGGTGELFF. The CDR3 bases are TGCGCCAGCAGCAGGCCAGGGGGGACCGGGGAGCTGTTTTTT.

The CDR3 DNA sequence: TGTGCCAGCAGTTACGGCCCGCTGGGACTAGCGGGAAGCACAGATACGCAGTATTTT. As protein: CASSYGPLGLAGSTDTQYF. V usage is TRBV6-5 and J usage is TRBJ2-3; 13 nucleotides match TRBD2. CDR1 is MNHEY and CDR2 is SVGAGI in the germline V gene. Germline trimming cut 2 bases from V and 0 bases from J; bases unmatched to any gene: 8. The CDR3 runs to 19 residues.

This clonotype was counted only a few times. The chain combines TRBV7-6 with TRBJ1-6; possibly TRBD1 for D (6 bases). Germline V gene data show CDR1 as SGHVS and CDR2 as FNYEAQ. CDR3 length: 13 amino acids. V was trimmed by 6 bases and J by 7 bases, leaving 10 bases between them. CDR3 sequence: CASSFTGNSPLHF. CDR3 sequence (DNA): TGTGCCAGCAGTTTTACAGGGAATTCACCCCTCCACTTT.